This T cell receptor beta chain appears in the sequencing data of a study of sequential checkpoint blockade in melanoma (dated by TCRdb to about 2019). Describing the broader study: Patients were assigned by 1:1 randomization to either first-line nivolumab followed by ipilimumab (arm A) or ipilimumab followed by nivolumab (arm B). Maintenance nivolumab came after each of the two trial sequences. On the study overall, not on this receptor specifically: Larger, independent patient cohorts are needed to validate the response-prediction model that combines TCR metrics and mutation burden.

TCRbeta CDR3 regions were immunosequenced from genomic DNA with the immunoSEQ Assay. Before high-throughput sequencing, the genomic DNA was amplified using bias-controlled multiplex PCR. In the paper's pipeline: To quantify the absolute abundance of each unique TCRbeta CDR3 region, the sequences were collapsed and filtered. Clonality, defined as 1 minus Pielou's evenness, was calculated using only productive rearrangements. A previously published method was used to identify clones with significantly greater frequencies in on-treatment samples than in baseline samples. TCRdb's version of the immuneACCESS table is confined to in-frame rearrangements and falls short of the full clone set. An unresolved V gene accounts for under half of the shortfall where checked; the remainder is of unknown origin. D and trimming were read from the DNA, whereas the V and J calls and clone size are those reported in that table. The sample has under 12,000 clones on record, around 84% of them singletons. The top ten clones comprise roughly 12% of the sample.

Taken from the germline V gene, the CDR1 and CDR2 loops are MDHEN and SYDVKM. From cysteine to phenylalanine, the CDR3 is 14 amino acids long. CDR3 DNA is the only sequence kept; it has 42 bases, read in frame from the first base. This specimen's treatment or condition label, interpreted: randomized to nivolumab then ipilimumab (arm A) or the reverse (arm B). None of the trial patients had been given prior DNA-damaging chemotherapy. Live CD3+CD8+ cells negative for CD19 and CD56 were sorted from thawed PBMCs on a FACS Aria II flow cytometer. Samples came from patients with melanoma in CheckMate 064, a randomized, open-label phase II trial of sequential checkpoint blockade. Peripheral blood mononuclear cells were obtained through leukapheresis, purified using Ficoll-Paque, and frozen in human serum containing about 9.3% DMSO. Purity of sorted blood CD3+CD8+ cells was verified at >95% immediately after sorting, followed by DNA extraction.

In the case of this clone: It lacks a known antigen. A read error may account for a junction end that differs from germline.

The TCR comes from a human donor with melanoma. The sequencing here drew on CD8+ T cells sorted from blood (inferred from file names), taken from a patient given nivolumab and ipilimumab in sequence. The V gene is TRBV28 and the J gene is TRBJ1-2; TRBD1 agrees with 8 junctional bases. The nucleotide sequence is TGTGCCAGCGGGGACAGGATTGCTAACAATGGCTACACCTTC. The resulting protein is CASGDRIANNGYTF.